This T cell receptor beta chain was observed in a study of blood T cell repertoires in COVID-19. For the study at large: The United States, Italy and Spain supplied acute and convalescent COVID-19 samples. Sources were T cells, B-cell-depleted T cells, or PBMCs; the material itself was cDNA or gDNA.

Germline V lookup: CDR1 SGHTA, CDR2 FQGNSA. This CDR3 is built from 13 residues. V was cut by 0 bases and J by 0 bases, with 2 bases left in between. Per the authors' pipeline: The assay estimated nucleated cells by amplifying reference gene primers. TCRdb keeps only in-frame clones here, not all; method: immunoSEQ multiplex PCR. V and J calls and clone size come straight from that table; D and trimming were deduced from the DNA. Seen here are 74,000 or so clones, about 91% observed once, and the top ten hold 8.2%. Material: peripheral blood. The TCR sequence derives from a man between 50 and 59 years old with active COVID-19. The rearrangement uses TRBV7-2 and TRBJ1-1; D is ambiguous. Here the CDR3 DNA reads TGTGCCAGCAGCTTAGCCATGAACACTGAAGCTTTCTTT. Translation: CASSLAMNTEAFF.